This T cell receptor (beta chain) was obtained from a study of CD8+CD57+ T cells in acquired aplastic anemia. Whole-study context: Sorted CD4+ and CD8+ cells yielded around 3.2 ug of DNA on average.

This CDR3 has 14 residues. The germline gives CDR1 LNHNV, CDR2 YYDKDF (reference sequence). The ends were cut back, 5 bases at V and 11 bases at J, with 21 bases in the middle. As for this clonotype: Its cognate antigen is unknown.

TCR beta VDJ combinations and CDR3 sequences were profiled from genomic DNA. One entry per CDR3 protein results from TCRdb running MiXCR on the reads. The data hold approximately 260,000 distinct CDR3 sequences, with around 82% observed a single time. Points from the study as a whole: Patients shared just under 30 CD8+ CDR3 sequences with controls.

Patients selected for sequencing had displayed CD8+CD57+ cell expansion by flow cytometry. With no exception, the patients had severe acquired aplastic anemia. This TCR came from a human donor with aplastic anemia. The rearrangement uses TRBV15 and TRBJ2-5, with unresolved D. Sequencing was done on a sample of sorted CD4+, CD8+, or CD8+CD57+ T cells (not recorded which) from PBMCs. CDR3 in amino acids: CATSGASQQEKQYF. DNA for the CDR3: TGTGCCACCAGCGGCGCGAGCCAACAAGAGAAGCAGTACTTC.